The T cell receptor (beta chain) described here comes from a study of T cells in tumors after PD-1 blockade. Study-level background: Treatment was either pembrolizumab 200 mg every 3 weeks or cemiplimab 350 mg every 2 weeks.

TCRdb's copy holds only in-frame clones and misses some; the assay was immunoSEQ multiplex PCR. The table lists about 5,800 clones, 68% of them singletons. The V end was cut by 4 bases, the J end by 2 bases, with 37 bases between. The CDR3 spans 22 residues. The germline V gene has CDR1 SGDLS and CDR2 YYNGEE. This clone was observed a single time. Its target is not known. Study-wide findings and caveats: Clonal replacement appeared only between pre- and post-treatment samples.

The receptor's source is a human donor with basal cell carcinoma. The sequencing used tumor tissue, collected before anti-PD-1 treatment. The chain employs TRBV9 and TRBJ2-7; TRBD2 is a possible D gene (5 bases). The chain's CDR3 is CASSTDSYPTIDGDSGTYEQYF. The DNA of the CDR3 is TGTGCCAGCAGCACCGACTCGTACCCTACCATCGATGGAGATTCGGGAACCTACGAGCAGTACTTC.